These T cell receptor beta chains were read from a single sample in a study of cytomegalovirus exposure and HLA in healthy donors. The table came from immunoSEQ multiplex PCR; TCRdb's copy has only in-frame clones and leaves some out. This table holds some 260,000 clones, about 90% found once. The specimen sequenced was PBMCs. These receptor sequences come from a man between 18 and 29 years old in good health and CMV-seropositive. Both conserved end residues are part of each CDR3. The D gene is left open where the match is weak. Size is stated for part of the rows, as once, few or many counts, or as a class when the clone is expanded.

length,V,J,size,D,CDR3,DNA
15,TRBV9,TRBJ1-4,NA,NA,CASSEMAGSNEKLFF,TGTGCCAGCAGCGAGATGGCCGGGAGTAATGAAAAACTGTTTTTT
15,TRBV19,TRBJ2-7,once,NA,CASSITPGTFYEQYF,TGTGCCAGTAGTATAACCCCCGGGACTTTCTACGAGCAGTACTTC
16,TRBV4-2,TRBJ1-1,NA,NA,CASSQDFLAGTTEAFF,TGTGCCAGCAGCCAAGATTTTTTGGCAGGAACCACTGAAGCTTTCTTT
15,TRBV6-5,TRBJ1-1,NA,NA,CASSYFPGAGTEAFF,TGTGCCAGCAGTTACTTCCCAGGGGCGGGCACTGAAGCTTTCTTT
15,TRBV29-1,TRBJ2-2,NA,TRBD1,CSVEPDRGNTGELFF,TGCAGCGTTGAACCGGACAGGGGGAACACCGGGGAGCTGTTTTTT
13,TRBV29-1,TRBJ2-2,NA,NA,CSGQLSNTGELFF,TGCAGCGGACAGCTAAGTAACACCGGGGAGCTGTTTTTT
13,TRBV29-1,TRBJ1-2,NA,NA,CSVWGRGDYGYTF,TGCAGCGTGTGGGGCAGGGGTGACTATGGCTACACCTTC
13,TRBV7-2,TRBJ1-2,NA,NA,CASSLTGGGGYTF,TGTGCCAGCAGCTTAACGGGGGGTGGTGGTTACACCTTC
15,TRBV6-5,TRBJ2-5,once,NA,CASSYSKGTRETQYF,TGTGCCAGCAGTTACTCGAAGGGGACAAGGGAGACCCAGTACTTC
16,TRBV4-3,TRBJ2-3,few,TRBD2,CASSQELAAGADTQYF,TGCGCCAGCAGCCAGGAGCTAGCGGCCGGAGCAGATACGCAGTATTTT
14,TRBV6-6,TRBJ2-7,NA,NA,CASTLGREYYEQYF,TGTGCCAGCACCCTCGGCCGGGAATACTACGAGCAGTACTTC
14,TRBV29-1,TRBJ2-3,NA,NA,CSVDWWERADTQYF,TGCAGCGTTGATTGGTGGGAGAGGGCAGATACGCAGTATTTT
15,TRBV6-5,TRBJ1-2,NA,NA,CASSYQGRANYGYTF,TGTGCCAGCAGTTACCAAGGACGGGCTAACTATGGCTACACCTTC
16,TRBV7-9,TRBJ1-2,NA,TRBD1,CASSPHLGQEPYGYTF,TGTGCCAGCAGCCCCCACCTCGGACAGGAGCCCTATGGCTACACCTTC
15,TRBV25-1,TRBJ2-3,NA,NA,CASSLEPAGTDTQYF,TGTGCCAGCAGCCTGGAACCGGCGGGGACAGATACGCAGTATTTT
14,TRBV6-1,TRBJ2-7,once,TRBD1,CASTRGTGSYEQYF,TGTGCCAGCACCCGAGGGACAGGATCCTACGAGCAGTACTTC
17,TRBV19,TRBJ2-7,once,TRBD1,CASSPGTVLSYYYEQYF,TGTGCCAGTAGCCCAGGGACAGTTTTGTCCTACTACTACGAGCAGTACTTC
17,TRBV7-8,TRBJ2-7,NA,NA,CASSLFGAASTSYEQYF,TGTGCCAGCAGCTTATTTGGGGCGGCGAGCACCTCCTACGAGCAGTACTTC
14,TRBV5-6,TRBJ2-7,NA,TRBD1,CASTKGQGEYEQYF,TGTGCCAGCACCAAAGGCCAGGGGGAATACGAGCAGTACTTC
13,TRBV2,TRBJ2-7,NA,NA,CASTVQDTYEQYF,TGTGCCAGCACGGTGCAGGACACCTACGAGCAGTACTTC